Each of the 9 T cell receptor beta chains below was sequenced from the same sample in a study of cytomegalovirus exposure and HLA in healthy donors. The PCR had 60 Vbeta and 13 Jbeta primers. TCRdb keeps only in-frame clones here, not all; method: immunoSEQ multiplex PCR. The data show about 140,000 clones, with more than 75% seen just once and roughly 14% held by the top ten. Sequences were obtained from PBMCs. The receptors originated from a middle-aged woman in good health and CMV-seronegative.

This sequence joins TRBV6-5 and TRBJ2-5, with D possibly TRBD1 on 6 matching bases. There are 15 residues in the CDR3. The germline CDR1 and CDR2 sequences are MNHEY and SVGAGI. V was cut by 4 bases and J by 7 bases, with 19 bases left in between. The CDR3 nucleotides are TGTGCCAGCAGTTCTCAGAACCACCTAGGGGGGACCCAGTACTTC. It encodes CASSSQNHLGGTQYF.

The DNA for the CDR3 is TGCGCCAGCAGCTTGAGAGGGTTCGGCGGGGAGCTGTTTTTT. Translating it yields CASSLRGFGGELFF. The chain has TRBV5-1 and TRBJ2-2; a weak D match, TRBD2 (5 bases). From germline, CDR1 is SGHRS and CDR2 YFSETQ. The V end lost 1 base, the J end lost 7 bases, and 11 bases lay between the germline ends. The CDR3 totals 14 residues. Full variable domain (rest looked up from reference TRBV5-1 and TRBJ2-2): KAGVTQTPRYLIKTRGQQVTLSCSPISGHRSVSWYQQTPGQGLQFLFEYFSETQRNKGNFPGRFSGRQFSNSRSEMNVSTLELGDSALYLCASSLRGFGGELFFGEGSRLTVL.

The CDR3 nucleotides are TGTGCCAGCAGCCAAGGGGACAGATCGAACTATGGCTACACCTTC. Translated: CASSQGDRSNYGYTF. The chain joins TRBV4-2 to TRBJ1-2; 7 bases agree with TRBD1. Germline V gene sequence: CDR1 LGHNA, CDR2 YNFKEQ. With 1 base clipped from V and 2 bases from J, the junction kept 4 bases outside the gene matches. CDR3 length: 15 amino acids.

V gene TRBV5-4 combines with J gene TRBJ2-3; the D gene is possibly TRBD1 (6 bases). Germline V gene data show CDR1 as SGHNT and CDR2 as YYREEE (reference sequence). This CDR3 has 15 residues. V lost 4 bases, J lost 0 bases, and 12 bases lay in between. CDR3 bases: TGTGCCAGCAGCCCGACTCAGGGGAGCACAGATACGCAGTATTTT. Protein: CASSPTQGSTDTQYF. Looking up the rest from reference TRBV5-4 and TRBJ2-3 gives the full variable domain: ETGVTQSPTHLIKTRGQQVTLRCSSQSGHNTVSWYQQALGQGPQFIFQYYREEENGRGNFPPRFSGLQFPNYSSELNVNALELDDSALYLCASSPTQGSTDTQYFGPGTRLTVL.

V and J are TRBV19 and TRBJ1-3; TRBD1 agrees at 9 bases. Germline values: CDR1 LNHDA, CDR2 SQIVND (reference sequence). The CDR3 has 16 residues. V lost 6 bases, J lost 4 bases, and 10 bases stayed unmatched. In DNA form, the CDR3 reads TGTGCCAGTAGCCCACAGGGGGCATTCTCAGGAAACACCATATATTTT. Its translation is CASSPQGAFSGNTIYF.

The V call is TRBV5-1, the J call TRBJ1-3; 9 nucleotides agree with TRBD1. Per the germline V gene, CDR1 is SGHRS and CDR2 is YFSETQ. The CDR3 length is 17 residues. The V and J ends lost 3 bases and 0 bases, in that order; junction bases with no gene match: 7. The CDR3 region is CASSSSTGGPSGNTIYF. CDR3 nucleotide sequence: TGCGCCAGCAGCTCATCGACAGGGGGTCCCTCTGGAAACACCATATATTTT.

The rearrangement uses TRBV6-6 and TRBJ2-2; the match to TRBD2 covers 7 bases. The length of the CDR3 is 16 residues. Germline V gives CDR1 MNHNY, CDR2 SVGAGI (reference sequence). The J segment lost 1 base and the V segment lost 2 bases, leaving 4 bases of the junction unmatched. CDR3 loop: CASSYGGGLNTGELFF. The CDR3 DNA sequence: TGTGCCAGCAGTTACGGGGGGGGACTGAACACCGGGGAGCTGTTTTTT.

The gene calls are TRBV4-3 and TRBJ2-2; D remains ambiguous. V dropped 0 bases and J dropped 3 bases, with 8 bases sitting between them. This CDR3 spans 15 amino acids. Germline V gene sequence: CDR1 LGHNA, CDR2 YSLEER. CDR3 amino acids: CASSQDRLHTGELFF. Here the CDR3 DNA reads TGCGCCAGCAGCCAAGACAGACTTCACACCGGGGAGCTGTTTTTT.

The chain joins TRBV29-1 to TRBJ2-1, with D possibly TRBD2 on 6 matching bases. Trimming took off 7 bases at V and 10 bases at J, with 17 bases between the two ends. CDR3 length equals 12 residues. Per the germline V gene, CDR1 is SQVTM and CDR2 is ANQGSEA. The CDR3 DNA is TGCAGCGGGGCATCGGGAGCACTAGAGCAGTTCTTC. Amino acid sequence: CSGASGALEQFF.